This record concerns one T cell receptor beta chain sequence. This specimen belongs to a study of cytomegalovirus exposure and HLA in healthy donors. Germline CDR1 SNHLY, CDR2 FYNNEI. The CDR3 sequence is 15 residues long. V lost 5 bases and J lost 1, with 11 bases in between. The assay was immunoSEQ multiplex PCR, and TCRdb's table has in-frame clones only and misses some. This table holds some 86,000 clones, 80% to 95% found once. The V and J genes are TRBV2 and TRBJ2-2; no definite D call. This clonotype originated in a woman in her twenties or thirties in good health and CMV-seronegative. The sample comprised PBMCs. The CDR3 DNA is TGTGCCAGCAGTCGTCGGCTAGGGAACACCGGGGAGCTGTTTTTT. Translation: CASSRRLGNTGELFF. The complete variable domain, with remaining parts taken from reference TRBV2 and TRBJ2-2, reads EPEVTQTPSHQVTQMGQEVILRCVPISNHLYFYWYRQILGQKVEFLVSFYNNEISEKSEIFDDQFSVERPDGSNFTLKIRSTKLEDSAMYFCASSRRLGNTGELFFGEGSRLTVL.